One and the same sample provided the 20 T cell receptor beta chains below, sequenced in a study of neurological immune-mediated disorders. TCRdb processed the 5' RACE reads anew with MiXCR; each CDR3 protein has one entry. The sample shows fewer than 65,000 distinct CDR3 sequences, approximately 4.1% of them seen only once. The specimen was PBMCs. The receptor source for this set is a man in his fifties with multiple sclerosis.

This clonotype was seen many times. The chain links TRBV3-1 to TRBJ2-2, with D hard to call. The CDR3 spans 13 residues. In germline, CDR1 is LGHDT, CDR2 YNNKEL (reference sequence). V lost 5 bases to trimming and J lost 0 bases, with 4 bases between them. The CDR3 bases are TGTGCCAGCAGCATTGCGAACACCGGGGAGCTGTTTTTT. It encodes CASSIANTGELFF.

This clonotype was detected many times. V and J are TRBV5-1 and TRBJ2-5; D is possibly TRBD1 or TRBD2 (5 bases each). Germline V gene lookup returns CDR1 SGHRS and CDR2 YFSETQ. With 3 bases removed from V and 5 bases from J, the gap between germline ends came to 17 bases. CDR3 size: 15 residues. DNA for the CDR3: TGCGCCAGCAGCTCCGAGGGACGTAAAGACGAGACCCAGTACTTC. This encodes CASSSEGRKDETQYF.

This rearrangement joins TRBV4-1 to TRBJ2-7, with D tentatively TRBD1 or TRBD2 (5 bases each). V was pared by 3 bases and J by 6 bases, with 12 bases between. The germline V gene encodes CDR1 MGHRA and CDR2 YSYEKL. The CDR3 runs 13 residues. The CDR3 protein is CASSHRAGAEQYF. CDR3 sequence (DNA): TGCGCCAGCAGCCACAGAGCCGGGGCCGAGCAGTACTTC.

This clonotype was observed many times. The chain links TRBV3-1 to TRBJ1-1, with no clear D. Germline CDR1 and CDR2: LGHDT and YNNKEL (reference sequence). CDR3 length: 14 residues. Trimming pared 4 bases from V and 0 bases from J, leaving 9 bases between. Here the CDR3 DNA reads TGTGCCAGCAGCCCGAACATCATGAACACTGAAGCTTTCTTT. It translates to CASSPNIMNTEAFF.

This clonotype has a count of ten or more. The chain couples TRBV5-1 to TRBJ2-1; D gene ambiguous. V shed 0 bases and J shed 5 bases, with 9 bases lying between them. Germline CDR1 reads SGHRS; CDR2 reads YFSETQ. This CDR3 region has 14 residues. The CDR3 here is CASSLADNHNEQFF. CDR3 nucleotides: TGCGCCAGCAGCTTGGCCGACAACCACAATGAGCAGTTCTTC. Based on the CDR3 plus reference TRBV5-1 and TRBJ2-1, the full variable domain is KAGVTQTPRYLIKTRGQQVTLSCSPISGHRSVSWYQQTPGQGLQFLFEYFSETQRNKGNFPGRFSGRQFSNSRSEMNVSTLELGDSALYLCASSLADNHNEQFFGPGTRLTVL.

This clonotype was detected a few times. This chain uses TRBV20-1 with TRBJ2-7; 8 bases agree with TRBD1. Germline V gene data show CDR1 as DFQATT and CDR2 as SNEGSKA (reference sequence). V was clipped by 6 bases and J by 1 base; unmatched bases: 11. CDR3 length: 15 amino acids. The DNA of the CDR3 is TGCAGTGCGGGGGACTGGGACAGGACTTCCTACGAGCAGTACTTC. Its translation: CSAGDWDRTSYEQYF.

The chain joins TRBV5-6 to TRBJ1-6; D is ambiguous. The CDR3 is 15 amino acids. Germline-derived CDR1 and CDR2 are SGHDT and YYEEEE. Trimming left V 0 bases short and J 7 bases short, with 11 bases between. This CDR3 reads CASSLAWSENSPLHF. The CDR3 DNA is TGTGCCAGCAGCTTGGCCTGGAGTGAGAATTCACCCCTCCACTTT.

A remark on this clonotype: Since a much larger clone is just one base distant, this may be a read error. The chain is built from TRBV7-9 and TRBJ2-7; tentative D call: TRBD1 (6 bases). Trimming pared 5 bases from V and 9 bases from J, leaving 11 bases between. CDR1 is SEHNR, CDR2 FQNEAQ, per germline (reference sequence). This CDR3 is built from 11 residues. CDR3 bases: TGTGCCAGCAGCGGGGGCGCAGGGCAGTACTTC. It encodes CASSGGAGQYF.

Many counts were recorded for this clonotype. This chain links TRBV7-8 with TRBJ1-6, with 10 bases matching TRBD1. V lost 4 bases, J lost 7 bases, and 4 bases stayed unmatched. Germline-derived CDR1 and CDR2 are SGHVS and FQNEAQ. The CDR3 runs 15 residues. In nucleotides, the CDR3 is TGTGCCAGCAGCTCCAGACAGGGGGCAAATTCACCCCTCCACTTT. This encodes CASSSRQGANSPLHF. The full variable domain, with the rest looked up from reference TRBV7-8 and TRBJ1-6, is GAGVSQSPRYKVAKRGQDVALRCDPISGHVSLFWYQQALGQGPEFLTYFQNEAQLDKSGLPSDRFFAERPEGSVSTLKIQRTQQEDSAVYLCASSSRQGANSPLHFGNGTRLTVT.

This clonotype occurred many times. The chain recombines TRBV7-3 with TRBJ2-3; 7 bases agree with TRBD2. Looked up from germline, CDR1 is SGHTA and CDR2 is FQGTGA. This CDR3 comprises 14 residues. The J segment lost 4 bases and the V segment lost 5 bases, leaving 6 bases of the junction unmatched. The CDR3 sequence is CASSQGLGSDTQYF. CDR3 in DNA: TGTGCCAGCAGCCAAGGACTAGGTTCAGATACGCAGTATTTT.

This clonotype was seen repeatedly, ten times or more. V is TRBV2 and J is TRBJ2-2; D is uncertain. The germline V gene has CDR1 SNHLY and CDR2 FYNNEI. Trimming stripped 6 bases from V and 4 bases from J, with 9 bases between. The CDR3 length is 13 residues. CDR3 amino acids: CASRTDGTGELFF. CDR3 sequence (DNA): TGTGCCAGCAGGACGGACGGCACCGGGGAGCTGTTTTTT.

This clonotype has ten or more counts. CDR3: CSSGGRSSDDTQYF. In nucleotides, the CDR3 is TGCAGTTCCGGGGGCAGGTCAAGTGATGATACGCAGTATTTT. The chain carries TRBV20-1 and TRBJ2-3; the D call may be TRBD1 or TRBD2 (6 bases each). The CDR3 runs 14 residues. Germline-derived CDR1 and CDR2 are DFQATT and SNEGSKA (reference sequence). With 8 bases removed from V and 6 bases from J, the gap between germline ends came to 21 bases.

There are many counts of this clonotype. CDR3 sequence (DNA): TGTGCCAGCAGTGGAGGCCCGCTCGCCGAGCGGGAGACCCAGTACTTC. As protein: CASSGGPLAERETQYF. This sequence joins TRBV2 and TRBJ2-5; D might be TRBD2 (5 bases). The CDR3 is 16 amino acids. Germline V gene data show CDR1 as SNHLY and CDR2 as FYNNEI. V was shortened by 4 bases and J by 5 bases, with 20 bases between the two germline ends.

This clonotype showed up many times. This chain's CDR3 is CASSSGQGSYYGYTF. CDR3 coding DNA: TGCGCCAGCAGCTCCGGACAGGGATCATATTATGGCTACACCTTC. The chain has TRBV5-1 and TRBJ1-2; 8 nucleotides match TRBD1. Germline V gene lookup returns CDR1 SGHRS and CDR2 YFSETQ. This CDR3 is built from 15 residues. V was clipped by 3 bases and J by 5 bases; unmatched bases: 9.

This clonotype was seen at least ten times. This rearrangement joins TRBV4-1 to TRBJ2-3, with 9 bases matching TRBD2. The germline gives CDR1 MGHRA, CDR2 YSYEKL. J lost 4 bases, V lost 0 bases, and 8 bases had no gene match. This CDR3 is 17 amino acids long. The CDR3 reads CASSQDLGGGVPDTQYF. CDR3 in DNA: TGCGCCAGCAGCCAAGATCTTGGCGGGGGGGTACCAGATACGCAGTATTTT.

To note about this clonotype: One base away lies a much larger clone, so this may be a sequencing read error. The rearrangement uses TRBV3-1 and TRBJ1-1; no clear D. Trimming cost V 4 bases and J 1 base, with 7 bases left between them. Germline V CDR1 and CDR2: LGHDT, YNNKEL (reference sequence). The CDR3 is 13 amino acids. CDR3 nucleotide sequence: TGTGCCAGCAGCCTCGGAAAGAACACTGAAGCTTTCTTT. Translating it yields CASSLGKNTEAFF. Full variable domain (remainder filled in from reference TRBV3-1 and TRBJ1-1): DTAVSQTPKYLVTQMGNDKSIKCEQNLGHDTMYWYKQDSKKFLKIMFSYNNKELIINETVPNRFSPKSPDKAHLNLHINSLELGDSAVYFCASSLGKNTEAFFGQGTRLTVV.

This clonotype was seen at least ten times. The V gene is TRBV12-3 or TRBV12-4, the J gene TRBJ2-1; a weak D match, TRBD2 (5 bases). The CDR3 loop spans 12 amino acids. Between the trimmed V and J ends, which lost 6 bases and 9 bases, there was a span of 12 bases. CDR3 sequence (DNA): TGTGCCAGCAGATACGGACGGGGTGAGCAGTTCTTC. Encoded protein: CASRYGRGEQFF.

This clonotype occurred many times. This chain joins TRBV20-1 and TRBJ2-1; 11 nucleotides agree with TRBD2. Trimming took 5 bases from V and 2 from J; bases not matched to a gene: 8. The CDR3 loop spans 16 amino acids. Looked up from germline, CDR1 is DFQATT and CDR2 is SNEGSKA (reference sequence). The CDR3 sequence is CSARRPGLAAYNEQFF. For the CDR3, the DNA is TGCAGTGCTCGCCGACCGGGACTAGCGGCCTACAATGAGCAGTTCTTC.

This clonotype showed up just a few times. Possible read error: a much larger clone is one base away. The chain recombines TRBV10-2 with TRBJ1-2; weak D call: TRBD1 (6 bases). The CDR3 has 14 residues. V was trimmed by 2 bases and J by 5 bases, leaving 12 bases between them. Germline lookup yields CDR1 WSHSY and CDR2 SAAADI. CDR3 DNA sequence: TGCGCCAGCAGTGAGAGGGGGAAACAGTATGGCTACACCTTC. This sequence encodes CASSERGKQYGYTF.

This clonotype came up many times. The V gene is TRBV5-1, the J gene TRBJ2-7; 9 nucleotides line up with TRBD1. From germline, CDR1 is SGHRS and CDR2 YFSETQ. V gave up 5 bases and J gave up 3 bases; unmatched junction bases: 6. The CDR3 is 14 amino acids. In DNA form, the CDR3 reads TGCGCCAGCAGACGGACAGGGGATCTCTACGAGCAGTACTTC. This codes for CASRRTGDLYEQYF.